A single sample gave rise to the 23 T cell receptor beta chains below, sequenced in a study of cytomegalovirus exposure and HLA in healthy donors. Use of 60 Vbeta and 13 Jbeta primers characterized the PCR. Some clones are missing from TCRdb's copy, which holds only in-frame ones; the method was immunoSEQ multiplex PCR. Its table records tens of thousands of clones. The specimen sequenced was PBMCs. The receptors derive from a man aged 50 or older in good health and CMV-seropositive.

V is TRBV4-3 and J is TRBJ1-6, with D tentatively TRBD1 (6 bases). This CDR3 comprises 16 residues. Germline CDR1 and CDR2: LGHNA and YSLEER. Trimming took off 1 base at V and 7 bases at J, with 14 bases between the two ends. The CDR3 is CASSQGGRGSNSPLHF. CDR3 coding DNA: TGCGCCAGCAGCCAAGGTGGCAGGGGAAGCAATTCACCCCTCCACTTT.

V usage is TRBV28 and J usage is TRBJ2-5; weak D call: TRBD1 (8 bases). Germline CDR1 and CDR2: MDHEN and SYDVKM. V was cut by 3 bases and J by 5 bases, with 22 bases left in between. The CDR3 contains 17 residues. The CDR3 region is CASSFLTGAHGGETQYF. In DNA, the CDR3 is TGTGCCAGCAGTTTTTTGACAGGGGCTCACGGGGGGGAGACCCAGTACTTC. Complete variable domain (other parts from reference TRBV28 and TRBJ2-5): DVKVTQSSRYLVKRTGEKVFLECVQDMDHENMFWYRQDPGLGLRLIYFSYDVKMKEKGDIPEGYSVSREKKERFSLILESASTNQTSMYLCASSFLTGAHGGETQYFGPGTRLLVL.

V is TRBV30 and J is TRBJ2-1, with no clear D. CDR3 length: 14 amino acids. The V gene's germline CDR1 is GTSNPN and CDR2 SVGIG (reference sequence). V was shortened by 0 bases and J by 6 bases, with 12 bases between the two germline ends. CDR3 DNA sequence: TGTGCCTGGAGTGTACTAAGTCTATCCAATGAGCAGTTCTTC. It is translated as CAWSVLSLSNEQFF.

The rearrangement joins TRBV6-5 to TRBJ1-2; D unresolved. The CDR3 consists of 14 residues. Trimming cost V 6 bases and J 6 bases, with 17 bases left between them. Germline V lookup: CDR1 MNHEY, CDR2 SVGAGI. CDR3 amino acids: CASSPFPRRDGYTF. The CDR3 DNA sequence: TGTGCCAGCAGCCCATTCCCTAGGCGGGATGGCTACACCTTC.

The V gene is TRBV19, the J gene TRBJ1-5, with a tentative D call TRBD1 (6 bases). Trimming removed 4 bases from V and 0 bases from J, with 16 bases in between. This CDR3 region has 17 residues. From germline, CDR1 is LNHDA and CDR2 SQIVND (reference sequence). CDR3 bases: TGTGCCAGTAGTACCTTCGGGACATACTTTAGCAATCAGCCCCAGCATTTT. As protein: CASSTFGTYFSNQPQHF. Full variable domain (outside the CDR3, taken from reference TRBV19 and TRBJ1-5): DGGITQSPKYLFRKEGQNVTLSCEQNLNHDAMYWYRQDPGQGLRLIYYSQIVNDFQKGDIAEGYSVSREKKESFPLTVTSAQKNPTAFYLCASSTFGTYFSNQPQHFGDGTRLSIL.

V usage is TRBV27 and J usage is TRBJ2-7, with TRBD1 matching over 12 bases. Germline CDR1 and CDR2: MNHEY and SMNVEV (reference sequence). The CDR3 is 14 residues long. The V segment lost 2 bases and the J segment 5 bases; nucleotides outside the gene matches: 1. The CDR3 bases are TGTGCCAGCAGTTTAGGGACAGGGGGCGACGAGCAGTACTTC. Amino acids: CASSLGTGGDEQYF.

The chain is built from TRBV28 and TRBJ2-1; 13 nucleotides agree with TRBD2. The CDR3 sequence is 16 residues long. Germline CDR1 reads MDHEN; CDR2 reads SYDVKM. J lost 9 bases, V lost 4 bases, and 9 bases had no gene match. Here the CDR3 DNA reads TGTGCCAGCAGTTCCCCCGGGACTAGCGGGACTGGTGAGCAGTTCTTC. It is translated as CASSSPGTSGTGEQFF.

The chain carries TRBV7-6 and TRBJ2-5; 8 bases map to TRBD2. There are 16 residues in the CDR3. Looked up from germline, CDR1 is SGHVS and CDR2 is FNYEAQ. J was trimmed by 5 bases and V by 3 bases; bases with no gene match: 11. The CDR3 here is CASSLGSRGGRETQYF. Written as DNA, the CDR3 is TGTGCCAGCAGCTTGGGGAGCCGGGGGGGCCGGGAGACCCAGTACTTC.

The rearrangement links TRBV7-2 to TRBJ2-5; 8 bases map to TRBD2. Trimming cost V 5 bases and J 2 bases; bases outside gene matches: 4. CDR3 length: 14 amino acids. Germline CDR1 and CDR2: SGHTA and FQGNSA. The CDR3 DNA is TGTGCCAGCAGCCCCGGGGGGGGACAAGAGACCCAGTACTTC. This encodes CASSPGGGQETQYF.

This rearrangement joins TRBV7-2 to TRBJ2-4, with 9 nucleotides matching TRBD2. The CDR3 extends over 19 amino acids. The germline gives CDR1 SGHTA, CDR2 FQGNSA. V gave up 4 bases and J gave up 6 bases; unmatched junction bases: 19. The CDR3: CASSSRASGMARGRNIQYF. The CDR3 nucleotides are TGTGCCAGCAGCTCGAGGGCTAGCGGGATGGCGAGGGGGAGAAACATTCAGTACTTC.

The V and J genes are TRBV29-1 and TRBJ1-3, with D possibly matching TRBD1 (5 bases). Trimming took off 3 bases at V and 4 bases at J, with 7 bases between the two ends. Per germline, CDR1 SQVTM and CDR2 ANQGSEA. CDR3 length equals 12 residues. The CDR3 reads CSVDGGGNTIYF. The DNA for the CDR3 is TGCAGCGTTGATGGGGGGGGAAACACCATATATTTT.

The J gene is TRBJ1-4, the V gene TRBV7-2; no clear D. Per the germline V gene, CDR1 is SGHTA and CDR2 is FQGNSA. Trimming took off 6 bases at V and 0 bases at J, with 8 bases between the two ends. The CDR3 length is 14 residues. For the CDR3, the DNA is TGTGCCAGCAGGGAACAGTCAACTAATGAAAAACTGTTTTTT. Translating gives CASREQSTNEKLFF.

The CDR3 region has the DNA TGCGCCAGCAGCTTAACAGGGAGCACAAACTATGGCTACACCTTC. It codes for CASSLTGSTNYGYTF. V usage is TRBV5-1 and J usage is TRBJ1-2, with a weak D call TRBD1 (6 bases). Per germline, CDR1 SGHRS and CDR2 YFSETQ. V lost 2 bases and J 2 bases, leaving 13 bases between the germline ends. The CDR3 is 15 amino acids.

The gene calls are TRBV7-2 and TRBJ2-3; tentatively, D is TRBD1 (7 bases). Trimming took 7 bases from V and 9 from J, leaving 20 bases between them. CDR3 length: 14 residues. Germline V gene data show CDR1 as SGHTA and CDR2 as FQGNSA. CDR3 residues: CASIPGGSGNTQYF. CDR3 DNA sequence: TGTGCCAGCATCCCAGGGGGTAGCGGTAACACGCAGTATTTT.

The chain employs TRBV7-9 and TRBJ1-4, with 7 bases aligning to TRBD1. V lost 8 bases and J lost 6; bases outside the gene matches: 9. There are 14 residues in the CDR3. Germline V lookup: CDR1 SEHNR, CDR2 FQNEAQ (reference sequence). The CDR3 DNA sequence: TGTGCCAGCTCCCGACAGGGATGGGATGAAAAACTGTTTTTT. Its protein is CASSRQGWDEKLFF.

The chain employs TRBV5-1 and TRBJ2-7; a weak D match, TRBD2 (6 bases). Trimming took 3 bases from V and 2 from J, leaving 9 bases between them. CDR3 size: 13 residues. Germline lookup yields CDR1 SGHRS and CDR2 YFSETQ. Here the CDR3 reads CASSSGLAYEQYF. The DNA for the CDR3 is TGCGCCAGCAGCTCGGGACTTGCCTACGAGCAGTACTTC.

The genes are TRBV19 and TRBJ2-1; 7 bases agree with TRBD2. CDR3 length: 18 residues. Trimming cost V 5 bases and J 4 bases; bases outside gene matches: 17. Looked up from germline, CDR1 is LNHDA and CDR2 is SQIVND (reference sequence). The CDR3 nucleotides read TGTGCCAGTAGTTCCCTAACGGGAGGTCAACTAGGGTACAATGAGCAGTTCTTC. The encoded protein is CASSSLTGGQLGYNEQFF.

The chain couples TRBV29-1 to TRBJ1-2; 9 bases align to TRBD1. The ends lost 4 bases at V and 7 bases at J; junction bases unmatched: 10. CDR3 length: 14 amino acids. Germline V gene data show CDR1 as SQVTM and CDR2 as ANQGSEA. The CDR3 sequence: CSVGGDRVARGYTF. In DNA form, the CDR3 reads TGCAGCGTTGGGGGGGACAGGGTGGCTCGTGGCTACACCTTC.

V and J are TRBV30 and TRBJ2-1; 7 nucleotides line up with TRBD2. The CDR3 has 13 residues. Unmatched junction bases numbered 6, after V lost 3 bases and J lost 7 bases. Germline V lookup: CDR1 GTSNPN, CDR2 SVGIG (reference sequence). The CDR3 region is CAWSAGVGNEQFF. The CDR3 DNA sequence: TGTGCCTGGAGCGCGGGGGTAGGGAATGAGCAGTTCTTC.

V and J are TRBV9 and TRBJ2-7; possible D gene TRBD2, 5 bases. Trimming cost V 3 bases and J 6 bases, with 10 bases left between them. CDR1 is SGDLS and CDR2 is YYNGEE in the germline V gene. CDR3 length: 12 amino acids. The CDR3: CASSAAAGEQYF. DNA of the CDR3: TGTGCCAGCAGCGCCGCTGCGGGCGAGCAGTACTTC.

As for this clone: A junction end diverges from the germline sequence, so it may reflect a read error. This sequence joins TRBV7-9 and TRBJ1-6; 9 bases fit TRBD1. Germline V gives CDR1 SEHNR, CDR2 FQNEAQ (reference sequence). This CDR3 has 12 residues. The CDR3 spells CASRLEGTGWHF. The CDR3 DNA reads as TGTGCCAGCAGATTAGAGGGGACAGGGTGGCACTTT.

The rearrangement joins TRBV25-1 to TRBJ1-6; D gene unclear. The V end lost 7 bases, the J end lost 7 bases, and 14 bases lay between the germline ends. The CDR3 sequence is 14 residues long. Germline V gene data show CDR1 as MGHDK and CDR2 as SYGVNS. The CDR3 is CASTRGASNSPLHF. Written as DNA, the CDR3 is TGTGCCAGCACCCGGGGTGCATCGAATTCACCCCTCCACTTT.

This sequence joins TRBV27 and TRBJ2-5, with 7 bases identical to TRBD1. CDR3 length equals 15 residues. V lost 3 bases and J lost 5; bases outside the gene matches: 9. Germline-derived CDR1 and CDR2 are MNHEY and SMNVEV (reference sequence). This CDR3 reads CASSFQAGGRETQYF. DNA for the CDR3: TGTGCCAGCAGTTTTCAGGCAGGGGGTCGGGAGACCCAGTACTTC.